This T cell receptor beta chain was obtained from a study of PD-L1 blockade in urothelial cancer. Study-wide context: Patients' atezolizumab regimen, 1,200 mg intravenously every 3 weeks, began in the mid-2010s. Researchers found blood samples held a median of approximately 150,000 T cells.

Each patient supplied 1 to 8 pretreatment and on-treatment samples. The protocol was immunoSEQ multiplex PCR, while the TCRdb copy is restricted to in-frame clones and leaves out a portion. This table holds fewer than 75,000 clones, 80% to 90% found once. This TCR derives from a man between 65 and 85 years old with urothelial cancer. This material consisted of PBMCs, taken around atezolizumab (anti-PD-L1) treatment.

CDR3 protein: CASSADTLYGYTF. The CDR3 region has the DNA TGTGCCAGTAGCGCGGACACCCTCTATGGCTACACCTTC. The gene calls are TRBV19 and TRBJ1-2; D is possibly TRBD1 (5 bases). Looked up from germline, CDR1 is LNHDA and CDR2 is SQIVND (reference sequence). The ends were cut back, 6 bases at V and 4 bases at J, with 12 bases in the middle. The CDR3 loop spans 13 amino acids. The variable domain in full, with the rest retrieved from reference TRBV19 and TRBJ1-2, is DGGITQSPKYLFRKEGQNVTLSCEQNLNHDAMYWYRQDPGQGLRLIYYSQIVNDFQKGDIAEGYSVSREKKESFPLTVTSAQKNPTAFYLCASSADTLYGYTFGSGTRLTVV.